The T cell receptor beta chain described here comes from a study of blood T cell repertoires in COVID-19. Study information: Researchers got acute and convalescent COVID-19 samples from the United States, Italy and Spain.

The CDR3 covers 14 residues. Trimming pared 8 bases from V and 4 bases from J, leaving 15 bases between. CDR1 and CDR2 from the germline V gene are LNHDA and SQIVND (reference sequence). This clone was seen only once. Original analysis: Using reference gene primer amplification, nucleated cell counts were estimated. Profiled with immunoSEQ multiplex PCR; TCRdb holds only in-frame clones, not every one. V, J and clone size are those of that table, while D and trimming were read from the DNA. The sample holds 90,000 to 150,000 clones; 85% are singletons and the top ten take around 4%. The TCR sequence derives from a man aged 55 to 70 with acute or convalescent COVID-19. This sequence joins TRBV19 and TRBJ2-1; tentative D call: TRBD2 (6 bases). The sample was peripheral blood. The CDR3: CASSVGRGYNEQFF. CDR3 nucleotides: TGTGCCAGTTCCGTCGGGCGGGGATACAATGAGCAGTTCTTC.